Listed below are T cell receptor beta chains from one sample, sequenced in a study of CD8+CD57+ T cells in acquired aplastic anemia. Using its own MiXCR run on the reads, TCRdb lists one record per CDR3 protein. The sample has 150,000 to 200,000 distinct CDR3 sequences; over 60% are singletons. Sequenced sample: sorted CD4+, CD8+, or CD8+CD57+ T cells (not recorded which) from PBMCs. These receptor sequences come from a human donor with severe aplastic anemia or a healthy control (not recorded which). Both conserved end residues are part of each CDR3. D genes are given only for firm matches. The size of a clone is reported for some rows only, either as once, few or many, or as a class for expanded clones.

CDR3 length	V gene	J gene	D gene	clone size	CDR3 DNA	CDR3 protein
12	TRBV19	TRBJ2-3	.	once	TGTGCCAGCACGGAGGGACCAGATACGCAGTATTTT	CASTEGPDTQYF
16	TRBV7-3	TRBJ2-5	.	.	TGTGCCAGCAGCTTAAATGGAGGGACCATAGGGGAGACCCAGTACTTC	CASSLNGGTIGETQYF
13	TRBV20-1	TRBJ1-4	.	many	TGCAGTGCTAGAGAAGGGAGCAATGAAAAACTGTTTTTT	CSAREGSNEKLFF
11	TRBV2	TRBJ2-3	.	few	TGTGCCAGCGAAAGGGTGGATACGCAGTATTTT	CASERVDTQYF
12	TRBV20-1	TRBJ2-1	.	.	TGCAGTGCTAGACTGGAGCTTGGTGAGCAGTTCTTC	CSARLELGEQFF
14	TRBV7-6	TRBJ2-1	.	.	TGTGCCAGCAGCCTACAGGAGCTACGGGGTGAGCAGTTCTTC	CASSLQELRGEQFF
12	TRBV20-1	TRBJ2-7	.	.	TGCAGTGTGGCGGCCGCGAACTACGAGCAGTACTTC	CSVAAANYEQYF
12	TRBV19	TRBJ1-3	.	.	TGTGCCAGTAGCGGGACGGGTTTGGACATATATTTT	CASSGTGLDIYF
16	TRBV24-1	TRBJ2-2	TRBD1	many	TGTGCCACCAGTGATTTGGACAGGGGAGGTATCGGGGAGCTGTTTTTT	CATSDLDRGGIGELFF
14	TRBV7-9	TRBJ1-1	.	few	TGTGCCAGCAGCTTAGAAGGGGGAAACACTGAAGCTTTCTTT	CASSLEGGNTEAFF
14	TRBV10-3	TRBJ1-1	.	.	TGTGCCATCACCAGGGGCGACATGAACACTGAAGCTTTCTTT	CAITRGDMNTEAFF
14	TRBV19	TRBJ1-5	.	.	TGTGCCAGTAGTATAGTCCCAGACGCTCAGCCCCAGCATTTT	CASSIVPDAQPQHF
12	TRBV19	TRBJ2-7	.	many	TGTGCCAGTGGAAGGCTAGGTTATGAGCAGTACTTC	CASGRLGYEQYF
17	TRBV6-4	TRBJ1-1	.	few	TGTGCCAGCAGTGACGGCCGGGACATCGCAACAGGCACTGAAGCTTTCTTT	CASSDGRDIATGTEAFF
12	TRBV20-1	TRBJ1-3	.	.	TGCAGTGTCGACGGAGATGGAAACACCATATATTTT	CSVDGDGNTIYF
13	TRBV10-3	TRBJ1-1	TRBD1	.	TGTGCCATCTCCTCGAAGGGGGGACAGAAAGCTTTCTTT	CAISSKGGQKAFF
12	TRBV20-1	TRBJ2-3	.	.	TGCAGTGCTATCGCCGCGCCAGATACGCAGTATTTT	CSAIAAPDTQYF
15	TRBV9	TRBJ2-7	.	.	TGTGCCAGCAGCGCCCGATGGGACCAAGCCTACGAGCAGTACTTC	CASSARWDQAYEQYF
11	TRBV29-1	TRBJ2-7	.	.	TGCAGCGTCCTAACGGGGTACGAGCAGTACTTC	CSVLTGYEQYF
13	TRBV19	TRBJ1-2	.	.	TGTGCCAGTAGTCCGGGGGATAACTATGGCTACACCTTC	CASSPGDNYGYTF
17	TRBV20-1	TRBJ2-7	TRBD1	.	TGCAGTGCTAGAGATCTACTCATTGACAGGGTGGGTTACGAGCAGTACTTC	CSARDLLIDRVGYEQYF
14	TRBV6-4	TRBJ1-6	TRBD1	.	TGTGCCAGCAGCCGGGACAGGACTAATTCACCCCTCCACTTT	CASSRDRTNSPLHF
12	TRBV29-1	TRBJ1-1	.	few	TGCAGCGTTGTGAGCAGCTACACTGAAGCTTTCTTT	CSVVSSYTEAFF
14	TRBV5-1	TRBJ2-7	TRBD1	once	TGCGCCAGCAGCCCCCGGACAGGGTTCTACGAGCAGTACTTC	CASSPRTGFYEQYF